What follows describes a single T cell receptor (beta chain). What it recognizes is unknown. Repertoires were generated with immunoSEQ multiplex PCR, while TCRdb's copy carries only in-frame clones and drops some. Of approximately 72,000 clones in the sample, 88% were seen once. These data belong to a study of OX40 agonist ivuxolimab in advanced cancers. Study-wide context: Antecedent anti-PD-1, anti-PD-L1 or anti-CTLA-4 therapy was permissible, with about 39% having received some. A partial response was reached by three patients: one with hepatocellular carcinoma and two with cutaneous melanoma. Study-level points and caveats: At 0.1 to 3.0 mg/kg and by week 6, clonal expansion occurred in CD4+ and CD8+ blood T cells. Some patients who did not respond also had low normalized T-cell clonal expansion.

V gave up 4 bases and J gave up 0 bases, with 7 bases separating them. CDR1 and CDR2 (germline): SEHNR, FQNEAQ (reference sequence). This CDR3 is 13 amino acids long. The chain recombines TRBV7-9 with TRBJ2-7, with D possibly being TRBD2 (6 bases). This TCR was recovered from an adult with an advanced solid tumor such as melanoma, head and neck, liver or kidney cancer. Source: CD4+ or CD8+ T cells sorted from blood, taken in a trial of the OX40 agonist ivuxolimab. CDR3 bases: TGTGCCAGCAGCTCCGGGAGCTCCTACGAGCAGTACTTC. Residues: CASSSGSSYEQYF. The entire variable domain, with the rest obtained from reference TRBV7-9 and TRBJ2-7, is as follows: DTGVSQNPRHKITKRGQNVTFRCDPISEHNRLYWYRQTLGQGPEFLTYFQNEAQLEKSRLLSDRFSAERPKGSFSTLEIQRTEQGDSAMYLCASSSGSSYEQYFGPGTRLTVT.